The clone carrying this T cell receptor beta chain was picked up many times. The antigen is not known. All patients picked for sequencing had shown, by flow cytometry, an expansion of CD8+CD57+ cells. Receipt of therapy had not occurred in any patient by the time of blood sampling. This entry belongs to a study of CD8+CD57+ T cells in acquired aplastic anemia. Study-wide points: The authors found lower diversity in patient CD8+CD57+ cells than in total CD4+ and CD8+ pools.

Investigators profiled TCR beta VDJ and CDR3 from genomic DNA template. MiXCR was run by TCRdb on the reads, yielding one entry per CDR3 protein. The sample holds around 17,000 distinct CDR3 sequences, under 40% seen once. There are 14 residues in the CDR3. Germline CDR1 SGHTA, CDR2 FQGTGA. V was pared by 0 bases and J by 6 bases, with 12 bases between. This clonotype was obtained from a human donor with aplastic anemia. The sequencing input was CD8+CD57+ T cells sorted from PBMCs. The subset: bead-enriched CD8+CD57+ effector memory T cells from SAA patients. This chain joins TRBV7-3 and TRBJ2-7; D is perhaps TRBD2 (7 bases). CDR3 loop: CASSLTGGGTEQYF. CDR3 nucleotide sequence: TGTGCCAGCAGCTTAACAGGGGGGGGAACCGAGCAGTACTTC.